Shown below are 22 T cell receptor beta chains from a single sample sequenced in a study of T cell changes during pregnancy in multiple sclerosis. TCRdb's copy holds only in-frame clones and misses some; the assay was immunoSEQ multiplex PCR. The table lists around 52,000 clones, around nine tenths of them singletons. Sequences were obtained from peripheral blood from another person, used as feeder cells. These receptors all come from a human donor whose cells served as feeder cells for cultures in a pregnancy study.

The chain employs TRBV6-1 and TRBJ2-7; unclear D gene. V gave up 1 base and J gave up 2 bases, with 12 bases separating them. Germline V gives CDR1 MNHNS, CDR2 SASEGT. The CDR3 totals 15 residues. The CDR3 DNA is TGTGCCAGCAGTGAAGGGGGTGGGGTACCCTACGAGCAGTACTTC. It specifies CASSEGGGVPYEQYF.

CDR3 protein: CASSRGRTPLHF. DNA for the CDR3: TGTGCCAGCAGTCGAGGACGGACTCCCCTCCACTTT. The V call is TRBV6-5, the J call TRBJ1-6; D unclear. Deletions cut 5 bases from V and 13 bases from J, with 12 bases between. Germline V gene sequence: CDR1 MNHEY, CDR2 SVGAGI. The CDR3 runs 12 residues.

This chain links TRBV15 with TRBJ2-5; 7 bases match TRBD1. CDR3 size: 16 residues. Germline CDR1 and CDR2: LNHNV and YYDKDF (reference sequence). J was trimmed by 7 bases and V by 1 base; bases with no gene match: 12. CDR3 nucleotide sequence: TGTGCCACCAGCAGAGTCAGGGCAGGGTCAGGGGGGACCCAGTACTTC. The encoded protein is CATSRVRAGSGGTQYF.

V is TRBV12-5 and J is TRBJ1-1; D remains ambiguous. The CDR3 contains 14 residues. Germline CDR1 LGHNT, CDR2 FRNRAP. Trimming took 6 bases from V and 1 from J, leaving 12 bases between them. The CDR3 nucleotides are TGTGCTAGTGGCCCGACCACACGGAACACTGAAGCTTTCTTT. This encodes CASGPTTRNTEAFF. The variable domain in full, with the rest retrieved from reference TRBV12-5 and TRBJ1-1, is DARVTQTPRHKVTEMGQEVTMRCQPILGHNTVFWYRQTMMQGLELLAYFRNRAPLDDSGMPKDRFSAEMPDATLATLKIQPSEPRDSAVYFCASGPTTRNTEAFFGQGTRLTVV.

The rearrangement links TRBV9 to TRBJ1-2, with 7 bases matching TRBD1. V shed 4 bases, J shed 0 bases, and the junction held 6 bases outside the gene matches. The CDR3 runs to 15 residues. Germline values: CDR1 SGDLS, CDR2 YYNGEE. CDR3 nucleotide sequence: TGTGCCAGCAGCCCCTCAGGGGGAGCTAACTATGGCTACACCTTC. It encodes CASSPSGGANYGYTF.

This clone was found once. The chain employs TRBV19 and TRBJ1-4; perhaps TRBD1 as D (6 bases). V was pared by 5 bases and J by 0 bases, with 16 bases between. CDR3 length: 17 amino acids. The germline V gene has CDR1 LNHDA and CDR2 SQIVND (reference sequence). CDR3: CASSPLQGGATNEKLFF. The CDR3 nucleotides are TGTGCCAGTAGTCCCCTACAGGGAGGTGCAACTAATGAAAAACTGTTTTTT.

This clone came up a few times. The chain uses TRBV5-1 and TRBJ2-2; TRBD2 is a possible D gene (6 bases). The CDR3 has 14 residues. Looked up from germline, CDR1 is SGHRS and CDR2 is YFSETQ. Trimming pared 5 bases from V and 11 bases from J, leaving 19 bases between. The CDR3 region has the DNA TGCGCCAGCAGTCCGGACTACTCTCTAGGAGAGCTGTTTTTT. Residues: CASSPDYSLGELFF.

For this clone: The junction shows a germline mismatch at one end, possibly a read error. The gene calls are TRBV30 and TRBJ1-2; D is perhaps TRBD1 (6 bases). Per germline, CDR1 GTSNPN and CDR2 SVGIG (reference sequence). The CDR3 loop spans 13 amino acids. The CDR3 reads CGITGHTNYGYTF. As DNA, the CDR3 is TGCGGTATTACGGGACACACAAACTATGGCTACACCTTC.

The chain links TRBV11-3 to TRBJ2-2, with D unresolved. The CDR3 is 13 amino acids. Germline V gene data show CDR1 as SGHNT and CDR2 as YENEEA. Trimming took 5 bases from V and 4 from J, leaving 8 bases between them. In nucleotides, the CDR3 is TGTGCCAGCAGCCGATTCCGCACCGGGGAGCTGTTTTTT. This gives the protein CASSRFRTGELFF.

The chain joins TRBV27 to TRBJ2-7; D remains ambiguous. Germline V CDR1 and CDR2: MNHEY, SMNVEV (reference sequence). Trimming stripped 2 bases from V and 3 bases from J, with 8 bases between. The CDR3 loop spans 13 amino acids. CDR3 loop: CASSLRQYYEQYF. DNA for the CDR3: TGTGCCAGCAGTTTACGGCAGTACTACGAGCAGTACTTC.

The chain couples TRBV2 to TRBJ1-1, with TRBD1 identical over 8 bases. CDR1 is SNHLY and CDR2 is FYNNEI in the germline V gene. This CDR3 region has 14 residues. V lost 3 bases to trimming and J lost 3 bases; unmatched junction nucleotides: 3. CDR3 bases: TGTGCCAGCAGTGATGGACAGGGTGACACTGAAGCTTTCTTT. Its protein is CASSDGQGDTEAFF.

This rearrangement joins TRBV10-3 to TRBJ2-7; TRBD1 agrees at 9 bases. V gave up 5 bases and J gave up 4 bases; unmatched junction bases: 6. This CDR3 contains 14 residues. In germline, CDR1 is ENHRY, CDR2 SYGVKD. CDR3 amino acids: CAISRTGDVYEQYF. CDR3 in DNA: TGTGCCATCAGTAGGACAGGGGATGTGTACGAGCAGTACTTC.

This clone was seen once. This chain uses TRBV7-6 with TRBJ1-1, with D maybe TRBD1 (6 bases). Germline V gene lookup returns CDR1 SGHVS and CDR2 FNYEAQ. The CDR3 consists of 13 residues. V was shortened by 5 bases and J by 6 bases, with 13 bases between the two germline ends. The CDR3 is CASSPRGGPEAFF. CDR3 coding DNA: TGTGCCAGCAGCCCTCGAGGGGGGCCTGAAGCTTTCTTT.

The rearrangement joins TRBV7-9 to TRBJ1-2; D may be TRBD1 (5 bases). CDR1 is SEHNR, CDR2 FQNEAQ, per germline (reference sequence). The CDR3 spans 16 residues. V gave up 0 bases and J gave up 9 bases, with 20 bases separating them. CDR3 region: CASSLAGVHTPGRYTF. CDR3 nucleotides: TGTGCCAGCAGCTTAGCGGGTGTCCACACCCCAGGGCGCTACACCTTC. The full variable domain, its missing parts supplied by reference TRBV7-9 and TRBJ1-2, is DTGVSQNPRHKITKRGQNVTFRCDPISEHNRLYWYRQTLGQGPEFLTYFQNEAQLEKSRLLSDRFSAERPKGSFSTLEIQRTEQGDSAMYLCASSLAGVHTPGRYTFGSGTRLTVV.

This chain uses TRBV28 with TRBJ1-1, with D tentatively TRBD1 (5 bases). The CDR3 loop spans 16 amino acids. The germline V gene encodes CDR1 MDHEN and CDR2 SYDVKM. Trimming removed 4 bases at V and 4 bases at J, with 19 bases between. CDR3 sequence reads: CASSSARRGSATEAFF. The CDR3 DNA follows: TGTGCCAGCAGTTCCGCGAGGCGGGGGTCGGCCACTGAAGCTTTCTTT.

The chain employs TRBV7-9 and TRBJ2-7; D is unresolved. Germline CDR1 is SEHNR and CDR2 is FQNEAQ (reference sequence). The CDR3 length is 12 residues. Trimming removed 1 base from V and 6 bases from J, with 7 bases in between. CDR3 sequence reads: CASSLVPGEQYF. DNA for the CDR3: TGTGCCAGCAGCTTAGTACCCGGCGAGCAGTACTTC.

This chain connects TRBV10-3 to TRBJ1-5; a possible D gene is TRBD1 (5 bases). This CDR3 contains 14 residues. V dropped 4 bases and J dropped 2 bases, with 9 bases sitting between them. CDR1 and CDR2 from the germline V gene are ENHRY and SYGVKD. The CDR3 reads CAISGGKGNQPQHF. CDR3 coding DNA: TGTGCCATCAGTGGGGGGAAGGGCAATCAGCCCCAGCATTTT.

CDR3 nucleotides: TGTGCCAGCAGCCAAGAGACTAGCGGCCGCACAGATACGCAGTATTTT. Protein sequence: CASSQETSGRTDTQYF. V usage is TRBV4-2 and J usage is TRBJ2-3; TRBD2 aligns across 9 bases. This CDR3 has 16 residues. Germline V CDR1 and CDR2: LGHNA, YNFKEQ. V lost 0 bases and J lost 1; bases outside the gene matches: 2.

V gene TRBV5-8 combines with J gene TRBJ1-5; D not resolved. The CDR3 has 15 amino acids. Germline V gene data show CDR1 as SGHTS and CDR2 as YDEGEE. V dropped 0 bases and J dropped 0 bases, with 7 bases sitting between them. The CDR3 sequence: CASSLGRYSNQPQHF. CDR3 nucleotide sequence: TGTGCCAGCAGCTTGGGACGTTATAGCAATCAGCCCCAGCATTTT.

The rearrangement links TRBV5-1 to TRBJ2-7, with 10 bases lining up with TRBD1. The CDR3 has 14 residues. The V and J ends lost 7 bases and 9 bases, in that order; junction bases with no gene match: 13. Germline CDR1 reads SGHRS; CDR2 reads YFSETQ. CDR3 DNA sequence: TGCGCCAGCTCTAGGACAGGGGGGAATAGTGGGCAGTACTTC. This codes for CASSRTGGNSGQYF.

The chain carries TRBV4-2 and TRBJ2-7; 12 bases agree with TRBD2. This CDR3 has 17 residues. The germline V gene has CDR1 LGHNA and CDR2 YNFKEQ. J gave up 0 bases and V 1 base, and 4 bases lay outside the gene matches. The CDR3 coding sequence is TGTGCCAGCAGCCAAGGACTAGCGGGAGTAATCTCCTACGAGCAGTACTTC. Amino acids: CASSQGLAGVISYEQYF.

V gene TRBV30 combines with J gene TRBJ2-1; D gene uncertain. Trimming left V 2 bases short and J 7 bases short, with 12 bases between. From germline, CDR1 is GTSNPN and CDR2 SVGIG (reference sequence). There are 13 residues in the CDR3. The CDR3 here is CAWSSQELNEQFF. The CDR3 DNA reads TGTGCCTGGAGTTCCCAAGAGTTGAATGAGCAGTTCTTC.